A single sample gave rise to the 2 T cell receptor beta chains below, sequenced in a study of cytomegalovirus exposure and HLA in healthy donors. Researchers ran the PCR with 60 Vbeta and 13 Jbeta primers. Profiled with immunoSEQ multiplex PCR; TCRdb holds only in-frame clones, not every one. The repertoire includes about 200,000 clones, 82% of them detected once, and around 6% sits in the top ten. What was sequenced was PBMCs. Receptors originate from a woman aged 45-59 years in good health and CMV-seropositive.

In this sample, this clone turned up a few times. J is TRBJ1-6 and V is TRBV2, with a tentative D call TRBD1 (6 bases). The CDR3 loop spans 15 amino acids. Deletions cut 6 bases from V and 4 bases from J, with 13 bases between. Germline loops: CDR1 SNHLY, CDR2 FYNNEI. CDR3 protein: CASSPGQGYNSPLHF. The CDR3 DNA follows: TGTGCCAGCAGCCCCGGGCAGGGGTATAATTCACCCCTCCACTTT.

This clone was counted once. V gene TRBV7-2 combines with J gene TRBJ2-7, with 9 bases aligning to TRBD1. The CDR3 is 16 amino acids. Per germline, CDR1 SGHTA and CDR2 FQGNSA. V was clipped by 1 base and J by 4 bases; unmatched bases: 8. For the CDR3, the DNA is TGTGCCAGCAGCTTAGGGCCAACAGGGACAGGGTACGAGCAGTACTTC. This encodes CASSLGPTGTGYEQYF.